A single sample is the source of the 29 T cell receptor beta chains below, sequenced in a study of blood T cell repertoires in COVID-19. Some clones are missing from TCRdb's copy, which holds only in-frame ones; the method was immunoSEQ multiplex PCR. The sample holds fewer than 350,000 clones; about 89% are singletons and the top ten take about 9.5%. Sample: PBMCs or T cells enriched from blood (not recorded which). All receptors derive from a woman in her forties who had recovered from COVID-19.

The chain links TRBV19 to TRBJ2-3, with 10 bases that match TRBD2. With 4 bases clipped from V and 2 bases from J, the junction kept 3 bases outside the gene matches. The CDR3 consists of 15 residues. Germline CDR1 is LNHDA and CDR2 is SQIVND (reference sequence). CDR3 sequence reads: CASSSLAGATDTQYF. CDR3 nucleotides: TGTGCCAGTAGTAGTCTAGCGGGGGCCACAGATACGCAGTATTTT.

The genes are TRBV5-1 and TRBJ2-5, with 10 positions matching TRBD2. CDR3 length: 18 residues. With 0 bases clipped from V and 4 bases from J, the junction kept 12 bases outside the gene matches. Germline V lookup: CDR1 SGHRS, CDR2 YFSETQ. CDR3 sequence: CASSLGRTSGEGRETQYF. Here the CDR3 DNA reads TGCGCCAGCAGCTTGGGCCGGACTAGCGGCGAAGGGCGAGAGACCCAGTACTTC.

The chain has TRBV11-2 and TRBJ1-1; D perhaps matches TRBD1 (5 bases). The length of the CDR3 is 14 residues. Per germline, CDR1 SGHAT and CDR2 FQNNGV. V lost 5 bases, J lost 2 bases, and 12 bases lay in between. The CDR3 region is CASSTRVPNTEAFF. CDR3 coding DNA: TGTGCCAGCAGCACCAGGGTCCCAAACACTGAAGCTTTCTTT. The full variable domain, completed using reference TRBV11-2 and TRBJ1-1, is EAGVAQSPRYKIIEKRQSVAFWCNPISGHATLYWYQQILGQGPKLLIQFQNNGVVDDSQLPKDRFSAERLKGVDSTLKIQPAKLEDSAVYLCASSTRVPNTEAFFGQGTRLTVV.

The rearrangement uses TRBV7-3 and TRBJ2-1, with 9 positions matching TRBD2. CDR1 and CDR2 (germline): SGHTA, FQGTGA. V was clipped by 5 bases and J by 6 bases; unmatched bases: 11. The CDR3 has 16 residues. In DNA, the CDR3 is TGTGCCAGCAGCCCGGTAATCGCGGGGGGGTTCAATGAGCAGTTCTTC. This sequence encodes CASSPVIAGGFNEQFF.

The rearrangement links TRBV30 to TRBJ2-3; tentatively, D is TRBD2 (5 bases). Germline lookup yields CDR1 GTSNPN and CDR2 SVGIG (reference sequence). The CDR3 is 16 residues long. Trimming cost V 3 bases and J 5 bases, with 21 bases left between them. The CDR3 loop is CAWSHRRRGSQDTQYF. The CDR3 DNA follows: TGTGCCTGGAGCCATCGACGGAGAGGGTCACAAGATACGCAGTATTTT.

This chain connects TRBV24-1 to TRBJ2-3, with TRBD2 matching over 9 bases. J lost 5 bases, V lost 2 bases, and 7 bases had no gene match. Germline values: CDR1 KGHDR, CDR2 SFDVKD. The CDR3 spans 16 residues. CDR3 nucleotides: TGTGCCACCAGTGATTCCCCGGGACTAGCAGAAGATACGCAGTATTTT. It translates to CATSDSPGLAEDTQYF.

The chain combines TRBV4-3 with TRBJ1-6; D is undetermined. The germline CDR1 and CDR2 sequences are LGHNA and YSLEER. The CDR3 runs 18 residues. The V and J ends lost 0 bases and 0 bases respectively, with 12 bases between them. As DNA, the CDR3 is TGCGCCAGCAGCCAAGATGTGCCGGGGAGCTCCTATAATTCACCCCTCCACTTT. It is translated as CASSQDVPGSSYNSPLHF.

The CDR3 coding sequence is TGTGCCGGGCACCCAGGGGCTCACTATGGCTACACCTTC. Its translation: CAGHPGAHYGYTF. The V gene is TRBV2, the J gene TRBJ1-2; a weak D match, TRBD1 (6 bases). The CDR3 is 13 amino acids. V gave up 11 bases and J gave up 3 bases, with 16 bases separating them. The germline V gene encodes CDR1 SNHLY and CDR2 FYNNEI.

The chain has TRBV6-1 and TRBJ1-2, with D perhaps matching TRBD1 (6 bases). Trimming stripped 2 bases from V and 6 bases from J, with 13 bases between. Germline V gene sequence: CDR1 MNHNS, CDR2 SASEGT. The CDR3 length is 14 residues. The CDR3 protein is CASSEPGEFNGYTF. In DNA, the CDR3 is TGTGCCAGCAGTGAACCAGGGGAATTCAATGGCTACACCTTC.

The rearrangement joins TRBV19 to TRBJ2-3, with 12 bases that match TRBD1. Germline V CDR1 and CDR2: LNHDA, SQIVND (reference sequence). After removal of 9 bases from V and 6 bases from J, the junction contained 13 bases not matched to a gene. The CDR3 loop spans 16 amino acids. The CDR3 sequence: CASPPPGQGAWDTQYF. In DNA, the CDR3 is TGTGCCAGCCCCCCACCGGGACAGGGGGCGTGGGATACGCAGTATTTT. Together with reference TRBV19 and TRBJ2-3, the CDR3 gives the full variable domain: DGGITQSPKYLFRKEGQNVTLSCEQNLNHDAMYWYRQDPGQGLRLIYYSQIVNDFQKGDIAEGYSVSREKKESFPLTVTSAQKNPTAFYLCASPPPGQGAWDTQYFGPGTRLTVL.

The V gene is TRBV18, the J gene TRBJ1-2, with TRBD1 matching 8 bases. Per germline, CDR1 KGHSH and CDR2 LQKENI. The CDR3 runs to 14 residues. Trimming at V came to 4 bases and at J to 8 bases, leaving 9 bases not matched to a gene. The CDR3 here is CASSQQQGDRGYTF. The CDR3 nucleotides are TGTGCCAGCTCACAGCAACAGGGGGACCGGGGCTACACCTTC.

The rearrangement links TRBV6-2 or TRBV6-3 to TRBJ2-1, with TRBD2 matching over 12 bases. Trimming at V came to 5 bases and at J to 7 bases, leaving 18 bases not matched to a gene. Germline CDR1 reads MNHEY; CDR2 reads SVGEGT. The CDR3 covers 19 residues. CDR3 protein: CASSPVGLAGGPGRNEQFF. The CDR3 bases are TGTGCCAGCAGTCCCGTGGGGCTAGCGGGAGGGCCAGGGAGGAATGAGCAGTTCTTC.

The chain links TRBV29-1 to TRBJ1-2; D is unclear. V was shortened by 0 bases and J by 7 bases, with 9 bases between the two germline ends. The germline V gene encodes CDR1 SQVTM and CDR2 ANQGSEA. CDR3 length: 12 amino acids. The CDR3 protein is CSVEDQWPGYTF. The CDR3, as DNA: TGCAGCGTTGAAGATCAGTGGCCTGGCTACACCTTC.

In DNA form, the CDR3 reads TGTGCCAGCAGCTTTCTGCGGGGGCGCGGAAACACCATATATTTT. This encodes CASSFLRGRGNTIYF. The genes are TRBV7-9 and TRBJ1-3, with a weak D call TRBD1 (6 bases). This CDR3 contains 15 residues. Germline CDR1 is SEHNR and CDR2 is FQNEAQ (reference sequence). V lost 3 bases and J 4 bases, leaving 13 bases between the germline ends.

CDR3 residues: CASSERQSTGELFF. The CDR3 DNA reads TGTGCCAGCAGCGAGCGGCAAAGCACCGGGGAGCTGTTTTTT. The V gene is TRBV9, the J gene TRBJ2-2; a possible D gene is TRBD2 (5 bases). V gave up 3 bases and J gave up 4 bases, with 10 bases separating them. The CDR3 is 14 residues long. CDR1 SGDLS and CDR2 YYNGEE come from the germline V gene.

The chain employs TRBV9 and TRBJ1-1, with D unresolved. Trimming took 4 bases from V and 1 from J, leaving 11 bases between them. Germline-derived CDR1 and CDR2 are SGDLS and YYNGEE. CDR3 size: 14 residues. DNA for the CDR3: TGTGCCAGCAGCCCACGACACCAGAACACTGAAGCTTTCTTT. It yields the protein CASSPRHQNTEAFF.

CDR3 in DNA: TGTGCCAGCAGCTTGGCCGGGGTGTCAGCTTTCTTT. Protein product: CASSLAGVSAFF. The chain combines TRBV5-8 with TRBJ1-1; D not certain. The CDR3 runs to 12 residues. V dropped 0 bases and J dropped 10 bases, with 10 bases sitting between them. CDR1 SGHTS and CDR2 YDEGEE come from the germline V gene.

J is TRBJ1-1 and V is TRBV24-1, with 8 bases matching TRBD1. V shed 1 base and J 3 bases; nucleotides not matched to a gene: 12. The CDR3 contains 18 residues. CDR1 and CDR2 (germline): KGHDR, SFDVKD. CDR3 DNA: TGTGCCACCAGTGATTTTCGTGTCAGGGGGCCCTTGTACACTGAAGCTTTCTTT. This gives the protein CATSDFRVRGPLYTEAFF.

The chain couples TRBV5-4 to TRBJ2-5; tentatively, D is TRBD2 (6 bases). V was clipped by 0 bases and J by 7 bases, with 10 bases between them. There are 13 residues in the CDR3. Germline V gene data show CDR1 as SGHNT and CDR2 as YYREEE (reference sequence). The CDR3 DNA reads TGTGCCAGCAGCTTGGGGTTAGCGGCGACCCAGTACTTC. Protein: CASSLGLAATQYF.

This clone was counted once. The chain carries TRBV28 and TRBJ2-1; tentative D call: TRBD1 (6 bases). The germline V gene has CDR1 MDHEN and CDR2 SYDVKM. This CDR3 comprises 15 residues. Trimming took 2 bases from V and 0 from J, leaving 8 bases between them. The chain's CDR3 is CASSLPGDSYNEQFF. The CDR3 DNA is TGTGCCAGCAGTTTACCAGGGGACTCCTACAATGAGCAGTTCTTC. The whole variable domain, remainder taken from reference TRBV28 and TRBJ2-1, is DVKVTQSSRYLVKRTGEKVFLECVQDMDHENMFWYRQDPGLGLRLIYFSYDVKMKEKGDIPEGYSVSREKKERFSLILESASTNQTSMYLCASSLPGDSYNEQFFGPGTRLTVL.

The chain links TRBV30 to TRBJ2-2; 14 bases agree with TRBD2. The junction had 8 bases not matched to a gene; V was cut back by 1 base and J by 7 bases. The CDR3 runs to 17 residues. Germline loops: CDR1 GTSNPN, CDR2 SVGIG (reference sequence). The CDR3: CAWSDGTSGSAGGELFF. CDR3 in DNA: TGTGCCTGGAGTGACGGGACTAGCGGGAGTGCGGGCGGGGAGCTGTTTTTT.

The chain recombines TRBV27 with TRBJ2-5, with D tentatively TRBD2 (7 bases). The CDR3 has 15 residues. Between the trimmed V and J ends, which lost 5 bases and 5 bases, there was a span of 18 bases. Germline V gene lookup returns CDR1 MNHEY and CDR2 SMNVEV (reference sequence). CDR3 sequence reads: CASSLYAGAEETQYF. The CDR3 DNA reads TGTGCCAGCAGTCTCTACGCGGGGGCTGAGGAGACCCAGTACTTC.

CDR3 DNA sequence: TGTGCCAGCAGTTCAAGCGGGAGATACGAGCAGTACTTC. Its protein product is CASSSSGRYEQYF. The chain combines TRBV27 with TRBJ2-7, with TRBD2 matching 8 bases. Trimming at V came to 4 bases and at J to 4 bases, leaving 3 bases not matched to a gene. The germline V gene has CDR1 MNHEY and CDR2 SMNVEV (reference sequence). The CDR3 runs to 13 residues.

The V and J genes are TRBV7-9 and TRBJ1-2; tentatively, D is TRBD1 (5 bases). V lost 5 bases and J 1 base, leaving 20 bases between the germline ends. Per the germline V gene, CDR1 is SEHNR and CDR2 is FQNEAQ (reference sequence). CDR3 length: 17 amino acids. The chain's CDR3 is CASSHSRKQANNYGYTF. The CDR3 DNA reads as TGTGCCAGCAGCCACTCAAGAAAACAGGCCAATAACTATGGCTACACCTTC.

This chain links TRBV5-1 with TRBJ2-1; no firm D call. Germline lookup yields CDR1 SGHRS and CDR2 YFSETQ. V was shortened by 0 bases and J by 0 bases, with 7 bases between the two germline ends. The CDR3 length is 15 residues. Here the CDR3 reads CASSLVLGSYNEQFF. The CDR3 DNA is TGCGCCAGCAGCTTGGTGCTAGGCTCCTACAATGAGCAGTTCTTC. The whole variable domain, remainder taken from reference TRBV5-1 and TRBJ2-1, is KAGVTQTPRYLIKTRGQQVTLSCSPISGHRSVSWYQQTPGQGLQFLFEYFSETQRNKGNFPGRFSGRQFSNSRSEMNVSTLELGDSALYLCASSLVLGSYNEQFFGPGTRLTVL.

V and J are TRBV10-3 and TRBJ2-3, with no clear D. With 4 bases removed from V and 0 bases from J, the gap between germline ends came to 8 bases. The CDR3 extends over 14 amino acids. CDR1 is ENHRY and CDR2 is SYGVKD in the germline V gene. CDR3 coding DNA: TGTGCCATCAGTGGTCAATCAAGCACAGATACGCAGTATTTT. It specifies CAISGQSSTDTQYF.

The chain carries TRBV24-1 and TRBJ2-1, with a tentative D call TRBD2 (5 bases). Germline lookup yields CDR1 KGHDR and CDR2 SFDVKD. This CDR3 region has 16 residues. V shed 3 bases and J shed 6 bases, with 17 bases lying between them. The CDR3 DNA reads as TGTGCCACCAGTGATCCTGCCGAGCGGTATATCAATGAGCAGTTCTTC. Amino acid sequence: CATSDPAERYINEQFF.

The chain links TRBV2 to TRBJ1-6, with D tentatively TRBD1 (6 bases). Germline CDR1 SNHLY, CDR2 FYNNEI. The V and J ends lost 6 bases and 13 bases respectively, with 19 bases between them. This CDR3 is built from 14 residues. CDR3 DNA: TGTGCCAGCAGAGGGGGGGCGCCGTCAGGGCCCCTCCACTTT. Encoded protein: CASRGGAPSGPLHF.

This clone came up a few times. J is TRBJ2-7 and V is TRBV20-1; 9 nucleotides align to TRBD1. In germline, CDR1 is DFQATT, CDR2 SNEGSKA (reference sequence). The CDR3 contains 11 residues. The CDR3 spells CSSGQGYEQYF. CDR3 DNA sequence: TGCTCTTCGGGACAGGGCTACGAGCAGTACTTC.